Each of the 32 T cell receptor beta chains below was sequenced from the same sample in a study of regulatory T cells in long-lasting Graves disease (dated by TCRdb to about 2021). Library preparation employed multiplex PCR. These reads were obtained on an Illumina HiSeq 4000. CDR3 regions were amplified by Arm-PCR with iRepertoire HTBI primers to construct TCR beta libraries. TCRdb ran its own pipeline on the public reads, namely fastp trimming at Q25 and MiXCR clone calling, and kept in-frame beta chains. When rows share a CDR3 protein, they turn into one entry using the most common DNA and genes. The sample table contains some 460,000 distinct CDR3 sequences; only one count was recorded for about 16% of them. The ten largest make up over 9% of the sample. The time point label on this specimen signifies: newly diagnosed GD, antithyroid drugs for less than 3 months. RNA was extracted from PBMCs in TRIzol for both TCR sequencing and RNA sequencing.

These records were also assigned to another study, of T cells in Graves' hyperthyroidism and ophthalmopathy.

The specimen comprised peripheral blood mononuclear cells (PBMCs), sampled at new diagnosis, from a patient treated with antithyroid drugs. These receptors were collected from a middle-aged man with Graves disease. Donor details come from another sample of the same person, matched by shared clones.

Notes on this clonotype: A much larger clone lies a single base off, so this may be a read error. The chain has TRBV28 and TRBJ2-7, with 9 positions matching TRBD2. Per germline, CDR1 MDHEN and CDR2 SYDVKM. The CDR3 runs to 14 residues. CDR3 region: CGSIAREGPYEQYF. As DNA, the CDR3 is TGTGGCAGCATTGCGCGGGAGGGTCCCTACGAGCAGTACTTC.

This clonotype occurred many times. This chain connects TRBV5-1 to TRBJ2-7; 10 nucleotides agree with TRBD1. This CDR3 has 16 amino acids. Germline loops: CDR1 SGHRS, CDR2 YFSETQ. With 4 bases clipped from V and 0 bases from J, the junction kept 7 bases outside the gene matches. The CDR3 region has the DNA TGCGCCAGCAGCGTTGCCGGGACAGGGGCCTCCTACGAGCAGTACTTC. It codes for CASSVAGTGASYEQYF.

About this clonotype itself: A much bigger clone sits one base away, suggesting this may be a read error. The chain combines TRBV28 with TRBJ2-3, with 8 nucleotides matching TRBD1. The DNA end is a closer match to TRBJ2-7, so the J assignment may be wrong. Germline loops: CDR1 MDHEN, CDR2 SYDVKM. The CDR3 contains 14 residues. The CDR3 DNA reads as TGTGCCAGCACTTACAACGTAACAGGGGGCGAGCAGTACTTC. Its translation is CASTYNVTGGEQYF.

This clonotype came up a few times. The chain joins TRBV7-8 to TRBJ2-3; D might be TRBD1 or TRBD2, each matching 5 bases. Judging by the DNA end, TRBJ2-5 fits better; the J call may be wrong. Germline CDR1 and CDR2: SGHVS and FQNEAQ. This CDR3 region has 13 residues. CDR3 bases: TGTGCCAGCAGCAGAGGGACCTTGGAGACCCAGTACTTC. Translated: CASSRGTLETQYF.

This chain joins TRBV19 and TRBJ2-1; 15 bases are a match to TRBD2. Germline V gene sequence: CDR1 LNHDA, CDR2 SQIVND (reference sequence). Trimming took 6 bases from V and 3 from J; bases not matched to a gene: 9. This CDR3 contains 18 residues. CDR3: CASRSYWTSGRGYNEQFF. CDR3 coding DNA: TGTGCCAGTAGGTCCTATTGGACTAGCGGGAGGGGCTACAATGAGCAGTTCTTC.

CDR3 sequence reads: CATSDTKGRRSYGYTF. As DNA, the CDR3 is TGTGCCACCAGTGATACCAAGGGACGGCGAAGCTATGGCTACACCTTC. The V and J genes are TRBV24-1 and TRBJ1-2, with a possible D match to TRBD1 (5 bases). V was shortened by 3 bases and J by 4 bases, with 17 bases between the two germline ends. CDR3 length equals 16 residues. Germline-derived CDR1 and CDR2 are KGHDR and SFDVKD.

In regard to this clonotype: A far bigger clonotype differs at one base, so this is likely a read error. This sequence joins TRBV20-1 and TRBJ2-1; D is undetermined. The CDR3 sequence is 12 residues long. Germline lookup yields CDR1 DFQATT and CDR2 SNEGSKA (reference sequence). The V end was cut by 0 bases, the J end by 10 bases, with 10 bases between. This CDR3 reads CSAREDGVEQFF. CDR3 DNA sequence: TGCAGTGCTAGAGAGGATGGCGTCGAGCAGTTCTTC.

In its sample, this clonotype was seen a few times. J is TRBJ2-7 and V is TRBV20-1; a possible D gene is TRBD2 (6 bases). Germline V gene lookup returns CDR1 DFQATT and CDR2 SNEGSKA (reference sequence). V was pared by 6 bases and J by 7 bases, with 25 bases between. The CDR3 covers 15 residues. The CDR3 protein is CSAPRPAGSAGEQYF. CDR3 nucleotide sequence: TGCAGTGCCCCCCGCCCCGCGGGCTCGGCGGGAGAGCAGTACTTC.

This clonotype is a singleton in its sample. A much larger clone is a single base away; this may be a read error. V is TRBV5-1 and J is TRBJ1-4; 8 bases are shared with TRBD1. Germline V lookup: CDR1 SGHRS, CDR2 YFSETQ. Trimming removed 7 bases from V and 1 base from J; junction bases left unmatched: 12. The length of the CDR3 is 17 residues. The CDR3 bases are TGCGCCAGCGGCCCCGGGACAGGACCGGGAACTAATGAAAAACTGTTTTTT. Translation: CASGPGTGPGTNEKLFF.

This clonotype was counted a few times. The CDR3 loop is CASSESVYNEQFF. CDR3 coding DNA: TGTGCCAGCAGTGAAAGCGTATACAATGAGCAGTTCTTC. The genes are TRBV25-1 and TRBJ2-1; D is ambiguous. V lost 2 bases to trimming and J lost 4 bases, with 6 bases between them. Germline assignment: CDR1 MGHDK and CDR2 SYGVNS. The CDR3 is 13 amino acids.

This clonotype was detected ten times or more. This rearrangement joins TRBV3-1 to TRBJ2-3; the D gene is possibly TRBD2 (6 bases). The CDR3 sequence is 13 residues long. Germline lookup yields CDR1 LGHDT and CDR2 YNNKEL (reference sequence). With 5 bases removed from V and 4 bases from J, the gap between germline ends came to 10 bases. The CDR3, as DNA: TGTGCCAGCAGCAGACTAGGTCCAGATACGCAGTATTTT. Its protein product is CASSRLGPDTQYF.

J is TRBJ2-7 and V is TRBV20-1; D unresolved. Trimming removed 5 bases at V and 5 bases at J, with 19 bases between. The CDR3 contains 14 residues. Germline CDR1 DFQATT, CDR2 SNEGSKA (reference sequence). The DNA for the CDR3 is TGCAGTGCTCCCTTGGACCAACCCTCGGACGAGCAGTACTTC. Its protein product is CSAPLDQPSDEQYF.

This clonotype was counted between two and nine times. This CDR3 is CASSQDQGGKNIQYF. CDR3 DNA: TGCGCCAGCAGCCAAGATCAGGGGGGCAAAAACATTCAGTACTTC. J is TRBJ2-4 and V is TRBV4-1; perhaps TRBD1 as D (7 bases). V lost 0 bases, J lost 3 bases, and 9 bases lay in between. The CDR3 sequence is 15 residues long. Germline V lookup: CDR1 MGHRA, CDR2 YSYEKL.

The chain uses TRBV7-9 and TRBJ1-5; 9 positions agree with TRBD1. CDR3 size: 15 residues. Losses at the gene ends were 5 bases for V and 4 bases for J; bases not matched to a gene: 6. Germline values: CDR1 SEHNR, CDR2 FQNEAQ (reference sequence). The CDR3 here is CASSEDRGRNQPQHF. In nucleotides, the CDR3 is TGTGCCAGCAGCGAGGACAGGGGACGTAATCAGCCCCAGCATTTT.

The chain is built from TRBV20-1 and TRBJ2-1; weak D call: TRBD2 (6 bases). This CDR3 region has 14 residues. Trimming removed 6 bases at V and 0 bases at J, with 12 bases between. CDR1 is DFQATT and CDR2 is SNEGSKA in the germline V gene (reference sequence). The CDR3 region has the DNA TGCAGTGCCCAGTCTAGCGACTCCTACAATGAGCAGTTCTTC. This codes for CSAQSSDSYNEQFF.

The sample holds many counts of this clonotype. Here the CDR3 reads CASRPPTGGGNSPLHF. DNA of the CDR3: TGTGCCAGCAGACCTCCAACTGGTGGGGGCAATTCACCCCTCCACTTT. V is TRBV28 and J is TRBJ1-6; D is possibly TRBD1 (6 bases). The CDR3 sequence is 16 residues long. From germline, CDR1 is MDHEN and CDR2 SYDVKM. Deletions cut 6 bases from V and 7 bases from J, with 19 bases between.

This clonotype appeared a few times. The rearrangement joins TRBV6-1 to TRBJ2-1; TRBD2 aligns across 8 bases. J lost 6 bases, V lost 9 bases, and 7 bases had no gene match. Germline lookup yields CDR1 MNHNS and CDR2 SASEGT. The CDR3 spans 13 residues. CDR3 DNA: TGTGCCAGTAGTCGGGAGGGACCCAATGAGCAGTTCTTC. It encodes CASSREGPNEQFF.

This clonotype showed up many times. The chain recombines TRBV20-1 with TRBJ2-1, with TRBD2 as a possible D gene (7 bases). The CDR3 extends over 14 amino acids. CDR1 and CDR2 from the germline V gene are DFQATT and SNEGSKA (reference sequence). V lost 5 bases and J 0 bases, leaving 11 bases between the germline ends. The CDR3, as DNA: TGCAGTGCTGGGGGGGCCTCCTCCTACAATGAGCAGTTCTTC. Its protein is CSAGGASSYNEQFF.

This clonotype was counted ten times or more. This chain connects TRBV12-3 or TRBV12-4 to TRBJ2-5; 8 nucleotides match TRBD2. Losses at the gene ends were 6 bases for V and 5 bases for J; bases not matched to a gene: 11. This CDR3 comprises 15 residues. The CDR3 DNA is TGTGCCAGCAGCAGCCTTAGCGGGATGTGGGAGACCCAGTACTTC. Translation gives CASSSLSGMWETQYF.

The V call is TRBV15, the J call TRBJ2-1; D is uncertain. Germline values: CDR1 LNHNV, CDR2 YYDKDF (reference sequence). The CDR3 is 14 amino acids. V lost 0 bases to trimming and J lost 9 bases, with 12 bases between them. This chain's CDR3 is CATSRDFDMIEQFF. In DNA, the CDR3 is TGTGCCACCAGCAGAGATTTTGATATGATTGAGCAGTTCTTC.

This clonotype was observed at least ten times. The chain recombines TRBV2 with TRBJ2-1, with 10 bases aligning to TRBD2. The CDR3 runs 15 residues. The V gene's germline CDR1 is SNHLY and CDR2 FYNNEI. Losses at the gene ends were 7 bases for V and 4 bases for J; bases not matched to a gene: 7. The CDR3 is CASTPGTSVYNEQFF. The CDR3 DNA follows: TGTGCCAGCACCCCCGGGACTAGCGTGTACAATGAGCAGTTCTTC.

This clonotype was observed a few times. V and J are TRBV4-1 and TRBJ2-7, with TRBD2 as a possible D gene (5 bases). The CDR3 consists of 15 residues. Germline V CDR1 and CDR2: MGHRA, YSYEKL. V was pared by 0 bases and J by 3 bases, with 12 bases between. The CDR3 DNA follows: TGCGCCAGCAGCCAAGAGGGTCCCCGGGGCTACGAGCAGTACTTC. Translation: CASSQEGPRGYEQYF.

This clonotype appeared many times. The chain is built from TRBV18 and TRBJ1-1, with D possibly being TRBD1 (5 bases). The CDR3 spans 13 residues. Germline lookup yields CDR1 KGHSH and CDR2 LQKENI. Trimming took 8 bases from V and 1 from J, leaving 11 bases between them. In DNA form, the CDR3 reads TGTGCCAGCAGTCCCGGACAGAACACTGAAGCTTTCTTT. It translates to CASSPGQNTEAFF.

The chain recombines TRBV7-9 with TRBJ2-7; no clear D. From germline, CDR1 is SEHNR and CDR2 FQNEAQ (reference sequence). Trimming removed 4 bases from V and 4 bases from J, with 11 bases in between. There are 13 residues in the CDR3. For the CDR3, the DNA is TGTGCCAGCAGCTCGGTAATAATGTACGAGCAGTACTTC. It translates to CASSSVIMYEQYF.

This clonotype was observed a few times. DNA of the CDR3: TGTGCCAGCAGCGGACAGGGTAATATGAATGAAAAACTGTTTTTT. It is translated as CASSGQGNMNEKLFF. This chain joins TRBV7-9 and TRBJ1-4; TRBD1 matches 8 bases. V lost 5 bases and J lost 5; bases outside the gene matches: 7. The length of the CDR3 is 15 residues. Germline V gene lookup returns CDR1 SEHNR and CDR2 FQNEAQ (reference sequence).

In its sample, this clonotype was seen many times. The chain employs TRBV30 and TRBJ2-7, with 9 nucleotides matching TRBD1. CDR1 and CDR2 from the germline V gene are GTSNPN and SVGIG (reference sequence). CDR3 length equals 11 residues. The junction had 3 bases not matched to a gene; V was cut back by 5 bases and J by 7 bases. The CDR3 reads CAWDRGIEQYF. Written as DNA, the CDR3 is TGTGCCTGGGACAGGGGGATTGAGCAGTACTTC. The full variable domain, completed using reference TRBV30 and TRBJ2-7, is SQTIHQWPATLVQPVGSPLSLECTVEGTSNPNLYWYRQAAGRGLQLLFYSVGIGQISSEVPQNLSASRPQDRQFILSSKKLLLSDSGFYLCAWDRGIEQYFGPGTRLTVT.

This rearrangement joins TRBV10-1 to TRBJ1-6; 8 positions match TRBD1. The ends lost 5 bases at V and 7 bases at J; junction bases unmatched: 10. Per germline, CDR1 WNHNN and CDR2 SYGVQD (reference sequence). CDR3 length: 16 residues. The CDR3 spells CASSKDREGLNSPLHF. In nucleotides, the CDR3 is TGCGCCAGCAGTAAGGACAGGGAGGGACTGAATTCACCCCTCCACTTT.

This clonotype was seen repeatedly, ten times or more. The chain couples TRBV28 to TRBJ2-2, with a possible D match to TRBD1 (5 bases). This CDR3 is built from 14 residues. CDR1 and CDR2 (germline): MDHEN, SYDVKM. The germline V and J ends were trimmed by 3 bases and 7 bases, with 12 bases remaining between them. The CDR3, as DNA: TGTGCCAGCAGTTTTTCAGGGCCGAGCGGGGAGCTGTTTTTT. Protein sequence: CASSFSGPSGELFF.

The table lists this clonotype with many counts. Here the CDR3 reads CASSLEAGGSFERAFF. The CDR3 DNA reads as TGCGCCAGCAGCTTGGAGGCAGGGGGAAGCTTTGAGCGAGCTTTCTTT. V and J are TRBV5-1 and TRBJ1-1, with 7 bases matching TRBD1. Germline V gene lookup returns CDR1 SGHRS and CDR2 YFSETQ. The CDR3 sequence is 16 residues long. Trimming removed 0 bases from V and 10 bases from J; junction bases left unmatched: 15.

This clonotype was counted many times. The chain carries TRBV20-1 and TRBJ2-3; 9 bases match TRBD2. Trimming at V came to 6 bases and at J to 4 bases, leaving 11 bases not matched to a gene. Germline CDR1 and CDR2: DFQATT and SNEGSKA (reference sequence). The CDR3 covers 15 residues. The CDR3 protein is CSAEGKERGADTQYF. CDR3 DNA: TGCAGTGCCGAGGGCAAGGAGCGGGGGGCAGATACGCAGTATTTT.

This clonotype appeared a few times. A much bigger clone sits one base away, suggesting this may be a read error. The chain joins TRBV20-1 to TRBJ2-1; 7 bases fit TRBD2. Germline V CDR1 and CDR2: DFQATT, SNEGSKA (reference sequence). This CDR3 has 15 amino acids. V gave up 6 bases and J gave up 0 bases; unmatched junction bases: 8. CDR3 protein: CSAAIGGSSYNEQFF. CDR3 DNA: TGCAGTGCCGCCATTGGCGGGAGCTCCTACAATGAGCAGTTCTTC.

As regards this clonotype: This likely reflects a read error, since a far larger clone is one base away. V and J are TRBV5-1 and TRBJ2-4; TRBD2 agrees at 12 bases. Losses at the gene ends were 0 bases for V and 13 bases for J; bases not matched to a gene: 17. CDR3 length: 18 residues. The germline gives CDR1 SGHRS, CDR2 YFSETQ. The CDR3 DNA reads as TGCGCCAGCAGCTTGGATTCCCTAGCGGGAGGGAATCGCGATGAGCAGTACTTC. It translates to CASSLDSLAGGNRDEQYF.